Shown below are 26 T cell receptor beta chains from a single sample sequenced in a study of cytomegalovirus exposure and HLA in healthy donors. Vbeta (60) and Jbeta (13) primers were used in the PCR. Sequencing was performed with immunoSEQ multiplex PCR; in TCRdb, only in-frame clones are kept and a portion is missing. This sample has roughly 200,000 clones; more than 60% occur once, and the top ten carry roughly 3.5%. Sequenced input: PBMCs. All receptors come from a woman between 55 and 75 years old in good health and CMV-seropositive.

The rearrangement joins TRBV19 to TRBJ1-5, with unresolved D. V was cut by 6 bases and J by 4 bases, with 16 bases left in between. CDR1 is LNHDA, CDR2 SQIVND, per germline (reference sequence). The CDR3 has 15 amino acids. The CDR3 loop is CASSTNSAGNQPQHF. The CDR3 nucleotides read TGTGCCAGTAGCACCAACAGCGCGGGGAATCAGCCCCAGCATTTT.

The chain has TRBV28 and TRBJ1-2; the D is unclear. The germline V gene has CDR1 MDHEN and CDR2 SYDVKM. The length of the CDR3 is 11 residues. Trimming took 4 bases from V and 2 from J, leaving 2 bases between them. CDR3 amino acids: CASSSNYGYTF. CDR3 in DNA: TGTGCCAGCAGTTCAAACTATGGCTACACCTTC.

The chain joins TRBV28 to TRBJ2-5, with 7 nucleotides matching TRBD2. J lost 4 bases, V lost 6 bases, and 8 bases had no gene match. The CDR3 contains 14 residues. The germline gives CDR1 MDHEN, CDR2 SYDVKM. This chain's CDR3 is CASSSRRERETQYF. The CDR3 DNA sequence: TGTGCCAGCAGCTCCCGGCGGGAGCGAGAGACCCAGTACTTC.

This chain connects TRBV2 to TRBJ1-5; 7 nucleotides align to TRBD1. Per the germline V gene, CDR1 is SNHLY and CDR2 is FYNNEI. J lost 1 base, V lost 9 bases, and 6 bases had no gene match. The CDR3 totals 14 residues. The CDR3 DNA follows: TGTGCCAGTCAACAGGGGAACAGCAATCAGCCCCAGCATTTT. Translation: CASQQGNSNQPQHF.

In its sample, this clone was seen once. The chain joins TRBV7-9 to TRBJ2-1; TRBD2 aligns across 8 bases. The CDR3 is 15 amino acids. V was pared by 1 base and J by 4 bases, with 3 bases of the junction left unmatched. The V gene's germline CDR1 is SEHNR and CDR2 FQNEAQ (reference sequence). CDR3 residues: CASSLVTSGYNEQFF. The DNA for the CDR3 is TGTGCCAGCAGCTTAGTCACTAGCGGATACAATGAGCAGTTCTTC.

The CDR3: CASSPQRDSNTEAFF. The CDR3 nucleotides read TGTGCCAGCTCACCACAACGTGACAGCAACACTGAAGCTTTCTTT. The rearrangement joins TRBV18 to TRBJ1-1; D may be TRBD1 (5 bases). Germline-derived CDR1 and CDR2 are KGHSH and LQKENI. Trimming took 1 base from V and 2 from J, leaving 11 bases between them. The CDR3 runs 15 residues.

J is TRBJ2-2 and V is TRBV9; possibly TRBD2 for D (6 bases). Per germline, CDR1 SGDLS and CDR2 YYNGEE. V shed 6 bases and J shed 2 bases, with 14 bases lying between them. There are 15 residues in the CDR3. CDR3 loop: CASNWGGLNTGELFF. The CDR3 bases are TGTGCCAGCAACTGGGGAGGACTTAACACCGGGGAGCTGTTTTTT.

This clone was seen more than once but under ten times. The chain employs TRBV5-1 and TRBJ2-3, with D uncertain. V shed 2 bases and J shed 3 bases, with 7 bases lying between them. Per the germline V gene, CDR1 is SGHRS and CDR2 is YFSETQ. The CDR3 runs 13 residues. The CDR3 bases are TGCGCCAGCAGCTTCGGTCAAACAGATACGCAGTATTTT. Its protein is CASSFGQTDTQYF.

V is TRBV19 and J is TRBJ2-7, with D perhaps matching TRBD1 (5 bases). There are 13 residues in the CDR3. Germline loops: CDR1 LNHDA, CDR2 SQIVND (reference sequence). Trimming removed 3 bases from V and 4 bases from J, with 10 bases in between. CDR3 bases: TGTGCCAGTAGTATGACAGCTGGTTACGAGCAGTACTTC. Translation: CASSMTAGYEQYF.

This chain uses TRBV27 with TRBJ2-2, with D tentatively TRBD2 (7 bases). Germline V CDR1 and CDR2: MNHEY, SMNVEV (reference sequence). The CDR3 is 17 residues long. The germline V and J ends were trimmed by 6 bases and 3 bases, with 20 bases remaining between them. The CDR3 DNA is TGTGCCAGCAGAAAAGGGGGGGGACGCTCTTACACCGGGGAGCTGTTTTTT. Translated, it gives CASRKGGGRSYTGELFF.

This clone has just one count. The chain is built from TRBV6-1 and TRBJ1-5; D is undetermined. Trimming shortened V by 8 bases and J by 0 bases, and 14 bases separated the two germline ends. The CDR3 sequence is 15 residues long. CDR1 MNHNS and CDR2 SASEGT come from the germline V gene. CDR3 bases: TGTGCCAGCCTCAACTTCCGTAATAGCAATCAGCCCCAGCATTTT. The encoded protein is CASLNFRNSNQPQHF.

This clone was observed once. V is TRBV28 and J is TRBJ2-5, with 10 bases aligning to TRBD1. The germline gives CDR1 MDHEN, CDR2 SYDVKM. V trimming: 7 bases; J trimming: 4 bases; junction bases outside the gene matches: 6. The CDR3 has 14 residues. CDR3 nucleotides: TGTGCCAGCACCGGGACAGGGGACCCAGAGACCCAGTACTTC. As protein: CASTGTGDPETQYF.

This chain joins TRBV6-5 and TRBJ2-5; 7 nucleotides match TRBD1. The ends lost 6 bases at V and 5 bases at J; junction bases unmatched: 3. The length of the CDR3 is 12 residues. From germline, CDR1 is MNHEY and CDR2 SVGAGI. The CDR3 here is CASRQGMETQYF. The CDR3 DNA reads as TGTGCCAGCAGACAGGGGATGGAGACCCAGTACTTC.

This chain uses TRBV25-1 with TRBJ1-2; TRBD1 matches at 8 bases. Germline CDR1 and CDR2: MGHDK and SYGVNS. The CDR3 sequence is 13 residues long. Unmatched junction bases numbered 0, after V lost 3 bases and J lost 3 bases. The CDR3 region has the DNA TGTGCCAGCAGTGAGACAGGGGACTATGGCTACACCTTC. It specifies CASSETGDYGYTF.

A remark on this clone: Other nucleotide sequences in the sample specify the same CDR3. This chain uses TRBV6-1 with TRBJ2-7; 8 positions match TRBD1. Germline CDR1 MNHNS, CDR2 SASEGT. This CDR3 is 15 amino acids long. Losses at the gene ends were 1 base for V and 4 bases for J; bases not matched to a gene: 6. CDR3 coding DNA: TGTGCCAGCAGTGAAGTGGCAGGGGGCTCGTACGAGCAGTACTTC. It is translated as CASSEVAGGSYEQYF.

The chain is built from TRBV28 and TRBJ1-2, with D unclear. Germline V lookup: CDR1 MDHEN, CDR2 SYDVKM. CDR3 length equals 14 residues. Trimming removed 3 bases at V and 2 bases at J, with 10 bases between. This chain's CDR3 is CASSLEIFNYGYTF. As DNA, the CDR3 is TGTGCCAGCAGTTTGGAGATATTCAACTATGGCTACACCTTC.

Judged by abundance, this clone is medium-sized. The DNA of the CDR3 is TGTGCCTGGCAACAGGGGAGCAATCAGCCCCAGCATTTT. It specifies CAWQQGSNQPQHF. The chain links TRBV30 to TRBJ1-5, with TRBD1 matching 7 bases. The germline V gene encodes CDR1 GTSNPN and CDR2 SVGIG (reference sequence). This CDR3 is built from 13 residues. J gave up 1 base and V 5 bases, and 2 bases lay outside the gene matches.

This clone occurred a few times. J is TRBJ2-5 and V is TRBV6-1; TRBD1 agrees at 8 bases. Germline CDR1 reads MNHNS; CDR2 reads SASEGT. The J segment lost 2 bases and the V segment lost 6 bases, leaving 8 bases of the junction unmatched. The CDR3 length is 15 residues. Here the CDR3 DNA reads TGTGCCAGCAGCAGACCACAGGGGGTTCAAGAGACCCAGTACTTC. Translated, it gives CASSRPQGVQETQYF.

The V gene is TRBV6-5, the J gene TRBJ2-1; 12 bases agree with TRBD2. From germline, CDR1 is MNHEY and CDR2 SVGAGI. The CDR3 runs to 14 residues. With 0 bases clipped from V and 13 bases from J, the junction kept 4 bases outside the gene matches. Here the CDR3 DNA reads TGTGCCAGCAGTTACTCGGCTAGCGGGGGGGGACAGTTCTTC. It encodes CASSYSASGGGQFF.

This chain links TRBV5-4 with TRBJ2-7; D is possibly TRBD2 (5 bases). There are 14 residues in the CDR3. Germline V gene lookup returns CDR1 SGHNT and CDR2 YYREEE (reference sequence). The V end was cut by 4 bases, the J end by 2 bases, with 13 bases between. In nucleotides, the CDR3 is TGTGCCAGCAGCCGGGAAGCGGTTACCTACGAGCAGTACTTC. Its translation: CASSREAVTYEQYF. Looking up the rest from reference TRBV5-4 and TRBJ2-7 gives the full variable domain: ETGVTQSPTHLIKTRGQQVTLRCSSQSGHNTVSWYQQALGQGPQFIFQYYREEENGRGNFPPRFSGLQFPNYSSELNVNALELDDSALYLCASSREAVTYEQYFGPGTRLTVT.

The chain links TRBV28 to TRBJ2-7; TRBD1 matches at 7 bases. The CDR3 extends over 12 amino acids. Germline V gene data show CDR1 as MDHEN and CDR2 as SYDVKM. V was clipped by 6 bases and J by 7 bases; unmatched bases: 6. CDR3 sequence: CASRVTGQEQYF. CDR3 DNA: TGTGCCAGCAGGGTGACAGGGCAGGAGCAGTACTTC. Together with reference TRBV28 and TRBJ2-7, the CDR3 gives the full variable domain: DVKVTQSSRYLVKRTGEKVFLECVQDMDHENMFWYRQDPGLGLRLIYFSYDVKMKEKGDIPEGYSVSREKKERFSLILESASTNQTSMYLCASRVTGQEQYFGPGTRLTVT.

The gene calls are TRBV27 and TRBJ1-2; D ambiguous. The V gene lost 7 bases and the J gene lost 2 bases, with 14 bases spanning the gap. Germline V gene data show CDR1 as MNHEY and CDR2 as SMNVEV (reference sequence). CDR3 length: 14 amino acids. The CDR3 region is CASMAGFGNYGYTF. CDR3 bases: TGTGCCAGCATGGCGGGGTTTGGGAACTATGGCTACACCTTC.

V usage is TRBV7-2 and J usage is TRBJ2-1; TRBD1 is a possible D gene (5 bases). V shed 2 bases and J shed 0 bases, with 11 bases lying between them. The CDR3 spans 16 residues. Germline CDR1 is SGHTA and CDR2 is FQGNSA. The CDR3 DNA reads TGTGCCAGCAGCTTATTGGGGCCTTTCTCCTACAATGAGCAGTTCTTC. Translating gives CASSLLGPFSYNEQFF.

The chain links TRBV5-1 to TRBJ2-5; 8 bases align to TRBD2. The V gene's germline CDR1 is SGHRS and CDR2 YFSETQ. The trim removed 5 bases at V and 2 bases at J, leaving 8 bases unmatched. This CDR3 has 15 amino acids. CDR3 DNA sequence: TGCGCCAGCAGGACTAGCGAAAGCCCTCAAGAGACCCAGTACTTC. It encodes CASRTSESPQETQYF.

The CDR3 bases are TGTGCCTGGAGTGTACTAAGCTTGTCCTACGAGCAGTACTTC. Translation gives CAWSVLSLSYEQYF. The chain recombines TRBV30 with TRBJ2-5; D is ambiguous. With the DNA end fitting TRBJ2-7 better, the J assignment may be wrong. Germline V gene data show CDR1 as GTSNPN and CDR2 as SVGIG (reference sequence). CDR3 length: 14 amino acids.

The chain combines TRBV5-1 with TRBJ1-4; 8 bases are a match to TRBD1. CDR1 is SGHRS, CDR2 YFSETQ, per germline. With V trimmed by 5 bases and J by 5 bases, 8 bases remained unmatched. The CDR3 has 15 residues. The CDR3 protein is CASRSLGQVNEKLFF. CDR3 nucleotides: TGCGCCAGCAGAAGCTTGGGACAGGTCAATGAAAAACTGTTTTTT.